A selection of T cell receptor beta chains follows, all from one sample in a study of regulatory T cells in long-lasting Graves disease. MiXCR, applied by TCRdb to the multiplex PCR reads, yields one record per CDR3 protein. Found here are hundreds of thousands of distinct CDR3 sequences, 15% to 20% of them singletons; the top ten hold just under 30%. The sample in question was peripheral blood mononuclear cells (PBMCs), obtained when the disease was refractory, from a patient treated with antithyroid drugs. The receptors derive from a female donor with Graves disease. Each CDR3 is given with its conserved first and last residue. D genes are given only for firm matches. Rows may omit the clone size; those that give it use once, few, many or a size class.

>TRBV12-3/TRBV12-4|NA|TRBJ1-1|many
CASIQNTEAFF
TGTGCCAGCATTCAGAACACTGAAGCTTTCTTT
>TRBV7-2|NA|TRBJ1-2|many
CASSWTNYGYTF
TGTGCCAGCAGCTGGACGAACTATGGCTACACCTTC
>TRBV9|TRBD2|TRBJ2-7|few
CASSVRREGEQYF
TGTGCCAGCAGCGTCCGCAGGGAGGGGGAGCAGTACTTC
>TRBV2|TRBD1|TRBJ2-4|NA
CATKKDRAYRNIQYF
TGTGCCACCAAGAAGGACAGGGCATACAGAAACATTCAGTACTTC
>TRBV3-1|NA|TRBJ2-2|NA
CASSQGIPGTYNTGELFF
TGTGCCAGCAGCCAAGGGATCCCCGGGACATACAACACCGGGGAGCTGTTTTTT
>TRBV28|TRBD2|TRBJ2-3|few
CASSFGLAGVDTQYF
TGTGCCAGCAGTTTTGGGCTAGCGGGAGTAGATACGCAGTATTTT
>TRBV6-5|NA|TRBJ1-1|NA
CAGSYSLNAVNTEAFF
TGTGCCGGCAGTTACTCCCTAAACGCGGTGAACACTGAAGCTTTCTTT
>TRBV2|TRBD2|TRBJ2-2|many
CASSDGASGMAGELFF
TGTGCCAGCAGTGATGGGGCTAGCGGGATGGCCGGGGAGCTGTTTTTT
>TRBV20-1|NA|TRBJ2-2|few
CSARVWGLARTGELFF
TGCAGTGCTAGAGTTTGGGGCCTAGCGCGAACCGGGGAGCTGTTTTTT
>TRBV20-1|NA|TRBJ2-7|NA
CSAKSLRFERDIDEQYF
TGCAGTGCCAAATCATTACGCTTCGAGCGGGACATCGACGAGCAGTACTTC
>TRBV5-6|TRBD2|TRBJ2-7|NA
CASSAGTSYEQYF
TGTGCCAGCAGCGCCGGGACTAGCTACGAGCAGTACTTC
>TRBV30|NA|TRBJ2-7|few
CAWSVVRAYEQYF
TGTGCCTGGAGTGTGGTCAGAGCCTACGAGCAGTACTTC
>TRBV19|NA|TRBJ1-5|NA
CASSMLGQVGNQPQHF
TGTGCCAGTAGTATGTTGGGACAAGTAGGCAATCAGCCCCAGCATTTT
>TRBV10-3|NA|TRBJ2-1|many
CATRGPAYNEQFF
TGTGCCACCCGAGGCCCGGCCTACAATGAGCAGTTCTTC
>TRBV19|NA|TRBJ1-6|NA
CASQVWGDNSPLHF
TGTGCCAGCCAGGTATGGGGGGATAATTCACCCCTCCACTTT
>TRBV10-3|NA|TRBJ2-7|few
CAISTASGVTRYEQYF
TGTGCCATCAGTACGGCATCGGGAGTTACGAGATACGAGCAGTACTTC
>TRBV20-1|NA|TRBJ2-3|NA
CSARSRGVPDTQYF
TGCAGTGCTAGATCCCGAGGGGTACCAGATACGCAGTATTTT
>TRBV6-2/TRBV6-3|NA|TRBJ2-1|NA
CASSESLNEQFF
TGTGCCAGCAGTGAAAGCCTGAATGAGCAGTTCTTC
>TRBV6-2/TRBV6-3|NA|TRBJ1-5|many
CASSYWVTQPQHF
TGTGCCAGCAGTTACTGGGTCACGCAGCCCCAGCATTTT
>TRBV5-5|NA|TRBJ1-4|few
CASSFLPGGTNEKLFF
TGTGCCAGCAGCTTTCTGCCGGGCGGAACTAATGAAAAACTGTTTTTT
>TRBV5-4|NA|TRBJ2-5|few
CASSLADSQETQYF
TGTGCCAGCAGCTTGGCGGACAGCCAAGAGACCCAGTACTTC
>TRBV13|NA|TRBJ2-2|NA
CASSLAAENTGELFF
TGTGCCAGCAGCTTAGCGGCAGAGAACACCGGGGAGCTGTTTTTT
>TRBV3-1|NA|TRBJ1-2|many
CASRGRVKGYTF
TGTGCCAGCAGAGGCAGGGTAAAGGGCTACACCTTC
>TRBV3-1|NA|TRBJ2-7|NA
CASSQEGYEQYF
TGTGCCAGCAGCCAAGAAGGCTACGAGCAGTACTTC
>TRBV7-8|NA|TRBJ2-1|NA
CASSLLGAWNEQFF
TGTGCCAGCAGCCTATTAGGAGCGTGGAATGAGCAGTTCTTC
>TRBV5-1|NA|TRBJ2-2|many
CASSYREAGELFF
TGCGCCAGCAGCTACAGGGAGGCCGGGGAGCTGTTTTTT
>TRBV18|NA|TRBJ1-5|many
CASSAGGVRNQPQHF
TGTGCCAGCTCAGCCGGCGGGGTCCGCAATCAGCCCCAGCATTTT
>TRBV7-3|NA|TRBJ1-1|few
CASSTYGSIASAFF
TGTGCCAGCAGCACGTACGGTAGTATAGCGTCCGCTTTCTTT
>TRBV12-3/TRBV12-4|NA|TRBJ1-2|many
CASSSRRSSNYGYTF
TGTGCCAGCAGCTCGCGGAGGAGTTCTAACTATGGCTACACCTTC
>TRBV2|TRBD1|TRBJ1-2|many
CASSEQGQGGYGYTF
TGTGCCAGCAGTGAACAGGGACAGGGGGGTTATGGCTACACCTTC
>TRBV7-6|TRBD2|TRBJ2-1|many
CASSGLAGGREQFF
TGTGCCAGCTCGGGGCTAGCGGGAGGGAGAGAGCAGTTCTTC
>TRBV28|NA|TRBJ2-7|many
CASSLSAVHYEQYF
TGTGCCAGCAGTTTATCAGCCGTACACTACGAGCAGTACTTC
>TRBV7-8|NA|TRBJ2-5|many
CASSPLVVSRGRETQYF
TGTGCCAGCAGCCCTCTGGTAGTGTCGAGGGGCAGGGAGACCCAGTACTTC
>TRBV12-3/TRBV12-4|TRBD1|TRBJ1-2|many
CASRSGGSVYGYTF
TGTGCCAGCAGATCAGGGGGATCAGTCTATGGCTACACCTTC
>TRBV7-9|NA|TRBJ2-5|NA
CASSSQIDSGGVQEETQYF
TGTGCCAGCAGCTCTCAGATCGACAGCGGCGGGGTCCAAGAAGAGACCCAGTACTTC
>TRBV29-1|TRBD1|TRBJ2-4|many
CSVETGVKNIQYF
TGCAGCGTTGAGACAGGGGTCAAAAACATTCAGTACTTC
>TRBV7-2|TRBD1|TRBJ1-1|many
CASSWGTGSGNTEAFF
TGTGCCAGCAGCTGGGGGACAGGGAGCGGGAACACTGAAGCTTTCTTT
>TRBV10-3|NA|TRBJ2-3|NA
CAISSGATDTQYF
TGTGCCATCAGTTCGGGAGCCACAGATACGCAGTATTTT
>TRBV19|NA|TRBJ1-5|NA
CASSRGRSGLGQPQHF
TGTGCCAGTAGTAGAGGCAGGTCAGGGCTAGGTCAGCCCCAGCATTTT
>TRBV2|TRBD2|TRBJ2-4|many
CASSRLAGGLAKNIQYF
TGTGCCAGCAGCCGACTAGCGGGAGGGCTAGCCAAAAACATTCAGTACTTC
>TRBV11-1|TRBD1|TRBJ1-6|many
CASSHRGQNSPLHF
TGTGCCAGCAGCCACAGGGGGCAGAATTCACCCCTCCACTTT
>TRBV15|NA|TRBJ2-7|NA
CATSSDPGSNEQYF
TGTGCCACCAGCAGCGACCCCGGCTCAAACGAGCAGTACTTC
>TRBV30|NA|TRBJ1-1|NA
CAWRAGDWNTEAFF
TGTGCCTGGAGGGCAGGGGACTGGAACACTGAAGCTTTCTTT
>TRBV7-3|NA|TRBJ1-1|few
CASSHYPNTEAFF
TGTGCCAGCAGCCATTACCCGAACACTGAAGCTTTCTTT
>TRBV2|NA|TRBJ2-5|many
CASTGLQETQYF
TGTGCCAGTACAGGGCTACAAGAGACCCAGTACTTC
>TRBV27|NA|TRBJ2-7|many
CASSFLGSYEQYF
TGTGCCAGCAGTTTTTTGGGCTCCTACGAGCAGTACTTC
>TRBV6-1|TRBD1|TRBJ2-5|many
CASRDTGDIQETQYF
TGTGCCAGCAGAGATACAGGGGACATCCAAGAGACCCAGTACTTC
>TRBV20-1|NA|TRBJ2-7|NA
CSGMAGTTYEQYF
TGCAGTGGCATGGCCGGGACAACCTACGAGCAGTACTTC
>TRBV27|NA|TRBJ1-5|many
CASRRTDLNQPQHF
TGTGCCTCGAGAAGGACCGACCTTAATCAGCCCCAGCATTTT
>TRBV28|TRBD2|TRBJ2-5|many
CASSKGTSGRGRETQYF
TGTGCCAGCAGCAAGGGGACTAGCGGGAGGGGAAGAGAGACCCAGTACTTC